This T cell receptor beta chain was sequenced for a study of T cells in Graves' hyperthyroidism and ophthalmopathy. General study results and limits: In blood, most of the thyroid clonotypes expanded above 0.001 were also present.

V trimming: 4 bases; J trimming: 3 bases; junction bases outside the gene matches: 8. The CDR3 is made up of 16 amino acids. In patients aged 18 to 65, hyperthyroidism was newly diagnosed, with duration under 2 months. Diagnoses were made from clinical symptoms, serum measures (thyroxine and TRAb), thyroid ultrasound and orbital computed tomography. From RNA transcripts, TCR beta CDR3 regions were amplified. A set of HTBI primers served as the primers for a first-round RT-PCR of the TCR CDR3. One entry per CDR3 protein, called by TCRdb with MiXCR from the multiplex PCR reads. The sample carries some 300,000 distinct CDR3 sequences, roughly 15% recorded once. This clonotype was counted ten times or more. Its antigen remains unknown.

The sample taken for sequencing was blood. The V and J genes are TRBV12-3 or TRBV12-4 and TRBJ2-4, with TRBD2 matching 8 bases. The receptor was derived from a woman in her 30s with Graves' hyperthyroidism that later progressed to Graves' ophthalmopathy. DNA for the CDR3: TGTGCCAGCAGTTCTCCAGCGGGAGAGGTCAAAAACATTCAGTACTTC. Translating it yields CASSSPAGEVKNIQYF.